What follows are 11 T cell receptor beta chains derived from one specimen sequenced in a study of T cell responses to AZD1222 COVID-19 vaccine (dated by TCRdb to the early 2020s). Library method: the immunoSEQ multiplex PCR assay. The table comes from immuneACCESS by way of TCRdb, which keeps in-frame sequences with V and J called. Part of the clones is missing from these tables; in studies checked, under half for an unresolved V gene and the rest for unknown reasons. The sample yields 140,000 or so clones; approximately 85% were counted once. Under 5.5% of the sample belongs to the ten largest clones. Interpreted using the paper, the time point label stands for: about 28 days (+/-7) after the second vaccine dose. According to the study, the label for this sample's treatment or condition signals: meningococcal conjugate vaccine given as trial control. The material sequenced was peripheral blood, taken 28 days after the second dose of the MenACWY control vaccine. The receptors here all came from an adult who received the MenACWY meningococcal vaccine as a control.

The CDR3 reads CASTIFRYF. As DNA, the CDR3 is TGTGCCAGCACGATCTTCCGGTACTTC. The chain joins TRBV3-1 (or the pseudogene TRBV3-2) to TRBJ2-4; no clear D. The CDR3 is 9 amino acids. Trimming took off 7 bases at V and 15 bases at J, with 10 bases between the two ends. Germline assignment: CDR1 LGHDT and CDR2 YNNKEL (reference sequence).

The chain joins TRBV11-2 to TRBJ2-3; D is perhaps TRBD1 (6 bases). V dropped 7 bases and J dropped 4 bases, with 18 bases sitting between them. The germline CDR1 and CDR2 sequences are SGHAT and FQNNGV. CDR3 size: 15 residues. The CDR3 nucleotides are TGTGCCAGCACCGAGCGAGGGGACACCTCAGATACGCAGTATTTT. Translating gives CASTERGDTSDTQYF.

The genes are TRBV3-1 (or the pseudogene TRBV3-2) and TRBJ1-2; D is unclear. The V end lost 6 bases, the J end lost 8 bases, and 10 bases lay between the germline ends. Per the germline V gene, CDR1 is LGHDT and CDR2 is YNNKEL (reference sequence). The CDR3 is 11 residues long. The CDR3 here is CASRAGCGYTF. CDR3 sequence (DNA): TGTGCCAGCAGGGCGGGGTGCGGCTACACCTTC.

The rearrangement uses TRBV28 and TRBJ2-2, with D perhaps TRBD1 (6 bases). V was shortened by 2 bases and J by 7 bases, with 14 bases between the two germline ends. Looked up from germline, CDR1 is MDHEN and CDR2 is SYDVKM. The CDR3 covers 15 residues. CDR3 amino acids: CASSLPGAPIGELFF. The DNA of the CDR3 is TGTGCCAGCAGTTTACCAGGGGCGCCAATCGGGGAGCTGTTTTTT.

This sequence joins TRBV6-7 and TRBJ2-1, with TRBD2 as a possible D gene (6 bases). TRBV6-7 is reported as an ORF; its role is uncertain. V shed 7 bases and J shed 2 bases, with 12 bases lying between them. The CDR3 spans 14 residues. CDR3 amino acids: CASTWDLTYNEQFF. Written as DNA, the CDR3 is TGTGCCAGCACGTGGGACTTAACCTACAATGAGCAGTTCTTC.

CDR3 DNA: TGTGCCAGCAGCCTTGACAGGGAAGAGACCCAGTACTTC. It specifies CASSLDREETQYF. The chain joins TRBV11-2 to TRBJ2-5; TRBD1 aligns across 7 bases. Germline values: CDR1 SGHAT, CDR2 FQNNGV. The ends lost 5 bases at V and 3 bases at J; junction bases unmatched: 3. The CDR3 is 13 amino acids.

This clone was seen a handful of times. The CDR3 nucleotides are TGTGCCAGCTCACCACCGTTCGATACCTACGAGCAGTACTTC. Translating gives CASSPPFDTYEQYF. The chain is built from TRBV18 and TRBJ2-7; D gene ambiguous. V dropped 0 bases and J dropped 2 bases, with 8 bases sitting between them. CDR3 length: 14 amino acids. Per the germline V gene, CDR1 is KGHSH and CDR2 is LQKENI.

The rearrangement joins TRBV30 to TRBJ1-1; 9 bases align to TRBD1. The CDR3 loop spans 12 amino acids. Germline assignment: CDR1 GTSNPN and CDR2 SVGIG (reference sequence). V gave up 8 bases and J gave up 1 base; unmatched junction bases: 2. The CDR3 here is CAGTGWNTEAFF. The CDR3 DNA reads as TGTGCCGGGACAGGGTGGAACACTGAAGCTTTCTTT.

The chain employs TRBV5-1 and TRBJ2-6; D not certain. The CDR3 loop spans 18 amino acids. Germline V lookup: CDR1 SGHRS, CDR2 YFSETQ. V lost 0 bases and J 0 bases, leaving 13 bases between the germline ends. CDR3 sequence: CASSLDGSLSSGANVLTF. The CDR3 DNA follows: TGCGCCAGCAGCTTGGATGGCTCTTTGAGCTCTGGGGCCAACGTCCTGACTTTC.

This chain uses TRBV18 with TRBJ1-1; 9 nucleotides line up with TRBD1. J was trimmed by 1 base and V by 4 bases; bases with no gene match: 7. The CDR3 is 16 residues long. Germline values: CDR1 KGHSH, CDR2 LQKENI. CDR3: CASSRGQGQWNTEAFF. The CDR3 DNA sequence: TGTGCCAGCTCACGTGGACAGGGGCAATGGAACACTGAAGCTTTCTTT.

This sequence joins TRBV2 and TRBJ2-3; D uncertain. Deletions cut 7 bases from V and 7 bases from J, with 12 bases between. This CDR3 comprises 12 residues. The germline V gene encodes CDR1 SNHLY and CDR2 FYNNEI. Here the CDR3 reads CASTTASNTQYF. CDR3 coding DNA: TGTGCCAGCACAACTGCAAGTAATACGCAGTATTTT.